The next 4 T cell receptor delta chains were all read from a single sample in a study of gamma-delta T cells after stem cell transplantation (dated by TCRdb to about 2016). The method was RT-PCR. TCRdb names Illumina MiSeq as the instrument used. Public reads were reanalyzed in TCRdb with CATT, and rows carrying the same DNA were merged afterwards. For this sample there are over a thousand delta-chain clones; about 26% appear just once. Of the sample, 38% is held by the ten largest clones. Source material: gamma-delta T cells. The receptors originated from a human donor. It is not recorded whose cells these are; they may come from a transplant donor.

This clone appeared a single time. A read error may account for a junction end that differs from germline. This chain links TRDV3 with TRDJ1; D might be TRDD2 (7 bases). CDR1 and CDR2 from the germline V gene are TVYSNPD and GDNSRS (reference sequence). The CDR3 sequence is 15 residues long. The DNA of the CDR3 is TGTGCCTTTCGCGGTGGGGATTCCTACACCGATAAACACATCTTT. Translating gives CAFRGGDSYTDKHIF.

This clone was seen a few times. TCRdb has a much larger clone's protein, which differs at residue 3 from the translation of this DNA, likely because of a read error; what is shown is the protein translated from the DNA. V is TRDV2 and J is TRDJ3; D call uncertain. Looked up from germline, CDR1 is GEAIGNYY and CDR2 is EKD. The CDR3 totals 18 residues. CDR3 in amino acids: CARDQVTLGSWDTRQMFF. The CDR3 DNA reads as TGTGCCCGTGACCAAGTTACCTTGGGCTCCTGGGACACCCGACAGATGTTTTTC.

Concerning this clone itself: This is likely an artifact of a read error, given a far larger clone one base away. The rearrangement links TRDV2 to TRDJ1, with D perhaps matching TRDD3 (6 bases). The CDR3 covers 13 residues. The germline V gene encodes CDR1 GEAIGNYY and CDR2 EKD. The CDR3 nucleotides read TGTGCCTGTGACGGGATAAACACCGATAAACCCATCTTT. This gives the protein CACDGINTDKPIF.

Of note for this clone: TCRdb's entry gives the protein of a much larger clone, which mismatches this DNA's translation at residue 3, likely from a read error; the protein reported here is translated from the DNA. The chain joins TRDV1 to TRDJ1; 10 bases agree with TRDD3. Germline V lookup: CDR1 TSWWSYY, CDR2 QGS. CDR3 length: 22 residues. In nucleotides, the CDR3 is TGTGCTCCTGGGGAAAGTCCTTCCCCCCGTCGGTGGGGGATACCCCGCGGGGATAAACTCATCTTT. Translated: CAPGESPSPRRWGIPRGDKLIF.